This T cell receptor beta chain was observed in a study of blood T cells in healthy people across ages (dated by TCRdb to the mid-2010s). General notes on the study: In model experiments, template switching captured about one uniquely barcoded TCR beta cDNA molecule for every two T cells. Age-related changes in TCR beta repertoire diversity were measured in the study by deep sequencing normalized with unique cDNA molecular identifiers. For two donors (one aged 18 to 29 and one aged 80 or older), the study analyzed two additional independent replicas of 1 million unique cDNA reads from the same blood draw. The donors were split into four age groups: young (average 16 years), middle-aged (39), aged (approximately 60) and long-lived (under 85). To avoid experimental bias, donors of different ages were spread randomly across the sequencing lanes.

The germline V gene provides CDR1 SGHNT and CDR2 YENEEA. V loses 0 bases, J loses 4 bases, and the germline ends lie 7 bases apart. The CDR3 runs 13 residues from the cysteine to the phenylalanine. CDR3 DNA only is kept here, 39 bases in frame from base 1. The donors were under 40 Caucasian individuals from Russia, aged 6 to 90 years, who were systemically healthy. Each donor gave around 9.8 milliliters of peripheral blood, collected into EDTA-treated Vacutainer tubes. Ficoll-Paque density-gradient centrifugation was used to isolate PBMCs, with at least 6 million per sample. Total RNA was extracted from PBMCs with Trizol reagent, with at least 5.5 micrograms obtained per sample. The percentages of naive CD45RAhigh/CD27high T cells were determined by flow cytometry on a PBMC aliquot from every donor. Library preparation was by 5' RACE. A second PCR of about 6 to 11 cycles was performed with a sample-barcoded 5' primer and a J-beta primer mix. Each TCR beta cDNA molecule received a unique molecular identifier from a template-switch 5' adaptor carrying 12 random nucleotides. Each sample yielded at least 2.5 million CDR3-containing paired-end reads. The Mint cDNA synthesis kit, primed by a TRBC-specific oligonucleotide, was used to synthesize first-strand cDNA from all RNA. After uracil-DNA glycosylase treatment, a first 18-cycle PCR used universal primers M1SS and BC2_uni_R on all cDNA. Per the source publication's procedure: For normalization, 1 million high-quality reads, each with a distinct molecular identifier, were randomly selected from each sample. Reads sharing molecular identifiers were discarded rather than binned into consensus sequences. MiTCR, run with a Q25 quality threshold and the strictest error-elimination algorithm, handled CDR3 identification, clonotype clustering and error correction. A nonparametric unseen species model using Euler transformation provided a lower-bound estimate of total TCR beta diversity. TCRdb itself trimmed the public reads at Q25 with fastp, ran MiXCR and retained productive beta chains. Here each entry gathers all rows of one CDR3 protein and keeps the most common genes and DNA. These V and J calls derive from TCRdb rather than the authors' analysis. The sample includes fewer than 2,000,000 distinct CDR3 sequences, with 39% observed a single time. Around 23% of the sample rests with the top ten.

As concerns this clonotype: Its specific antigen is unknown. The input lacks base qualities; no much larger clone sits a single base away.

Study-wide conclusions, independent of this receptor: Observed TCR beta diversity per million T cells fell roughly linearly with age, and a significant reduction was already apparent by age roughly 41. The percentage of naive T cells measured by flow cytometry correlated strongly with observed TCR beta diversity. Compared with the aged group, the long-lived group had more naive CD4+ T cells, fewer expanded clones and increased TCR diversity, a pattern suggesting age selection. The CMV infection status of donors was not known, potentially confounding age-related changes in expanded clonotypes. Estimates of total diversity from one million sequenced T cells were regarded as lower bounds and underestimates. Conclusive comparison of naive and antigen-experienced compartments was prevented by the profiling of bulk unsorted PBMCs.

Sequenced material: blood. The sequence was obtained from a human donor in good health. The sequence links TRBV11-3 to TRBJ2-7; the D gene lacks a confident call. The CDR3 region has the sequence CASSLESLYEQYF. The DNA is TGTGCCAGCAGCTTAGAGAGTCTTTACGAGCAGTACTTC.